Shown below are 26 T cell receptor beta chains from a single sample sequenced in a study of T cell repertoires in cytomegalovirus infection. Each CDR3 protein is one row after TCRdb ran MiXCR on the reads. Of about 920,000 distinct CDR3 sequences in the sample, 25% to 40% were seen once. Their recognized antigens are unknown. The sequencing here drew on cultured CD8+ T cells from PBMCs, taken from culture after CMV antigen stimulation. The source is a human donor in good health (CMV status not recorded). Some clones in this sample may be carry-over from other donors' samples.

This clonotype was recorded only once. The chain links TRBV9 to TRBJ2-5; D might be TRBD2 (6 bases). V was cut by 4 bases and J by 5 bases, with 21 bases left in between. Germline V gene data show CDR1 as SGDLS and CDR2 as YYNGEE. The CDR3 totals 16 residues. The CDR3 spells CASSPVPGEPRETQYF. The CDR3 region has the DNA TGTGCCAGCAGCCCAGTACCGGGAGAACCAAGGGAGACCCAGTACTTC.

A word on this clonotype: This could be a read error, since a much larger clone is one nucleotide away. The genes are TRBV7-8 and TRBJ2-3, with D tentatively TRBD2 (7 bases). The CDR3 is 16 residues long. Germline loops: CDR1 SGHVS, CDR2 FQNEAQ. CDR3 DNA sequence: TGTGACAGCAGCTTAAGGGGGGGGGGCGGCACAGATACGCAGTATTTT. The encoded protein is CDSSLRGGGGTDTQYF.

The chain has TRBV7-9 and TRBJ1-1, with D perhaps TRBD1 (6 bases). V lost 7 bases and J lost 2, with 17 bases in between. The CDR3 sequence is 15 residues long. CDR1 SEHNR and CDR2 FQNEAQ come from the germline V gene (reference sequence). As DNA, the CDR3 is TGTGCCAGCAATCCGACGGGGGGGGCAAACACTGAAGCTTTCTTT. Its protein product is CASNPTGGANTEAFF.

This clonotype was detected a few times. CDR3 DNA: TGTGCCAGCAGAGCGACGGGGAATGGAGGAGAGACCCAGTACTTC. It codes for CASRATGNGGETQYF. The V gene is TRBV6-2 or TRBV6-3, the J gene TRBJ2-5, with D possibly TRBD2 on 5 matching bases. The germline V and J ends were trimmed by 6 bases and 4 bases, with 18 bases remaining between them. CDR3 length: 15 amino acids. Per germline, CDR1 MNHEY and CDR2 SVGEGT.

This chain's CDR3 is CASSEIPSYEQYF. For the CDR3, the DNA is TGTGCCAGCAGTGAGATACCATCCTACGAGCAGTACTTC. The rearrangement uses TRBV6-1 and TRBJ2-7, with D hard to call. The CDR3 has 13 amino acids. The germline CDR1 and CDR2 sequences are MNHNS and SASEGT. Trimming removed 3 bases at V and 1 base at J, with 7 bases between.

The rearrangement links TRBV11-2 to TRBJ1-2, with 8 bases lining up with TRBD1. With V trimmed by 5 bases and J by 2 bases, 4 bases remained unmatched. CDR1 SGHAT and CDR2 FQNNGV come from the germline V gene. This CDR3 spans 14 amino acids. CDR3 loop: CASSDTGGNYGYTF. CDR3 in DNA: TGTGCCAGCAGCGATACAGGGGGAAACTATGGCTACACCTTC. The entire variable domain, with the rest obtained from reference TRBV11-2 and TRBJ1-2, is as follows: EAGVAQSPRYKIIEKRQSVAFWCNPISGHATLYWYQQILGQGPKLLIQFQNNGVVDDSQLPKDRFSAERLKGVDSTLKIQPAKLEDSAVYLCASSDTGGNYGYTFGSGTRLTVV.

This clonotype occurred a few times. The chain joins TRBV12-3 or TRBV12-4 to TRBJ1-1; D gene unclear. The CDR3 is made up of 16 amino acids. V lost 2 bases to trimming and J lost 7 bases, with 20 bases between them. The CDR3 is CASSLKAGRPSFEAFF. The CDR3 region has the DNA TGTGCCAGCAGTTTAAAGGCGGGCAGGCCCTCTTTTGAAGCTTTCTTT.

The sample holds many counts of this clonotype. The chain couples TRBV7-2 to TRBJ2-5; D is tentatively TRBD1 or TRBD2 (5 bases each). Trimming removed 5 bases at V and 0 bases at J, with 10 bases between. Germline CDR1 SGHTA, CDR2 FQGNSA. The CDR3 consists of 14 residues. CDR3 nucleotides: TGTGCCAGCAGCCCGCAGGGAGACCAAGAGACCCAGTACTTC. It encodes CASSPQGDQETQYF. Combining the CDR3 with reference TRBV7-2 and TRBJ2-5 gives the whole variable domain GAGVSQSPSNKVTEKGKDVELRCDPISGHTALYWYRQSLGQGLEFLIYFQGNSAPDKSGLPSDRFSAERTGGSVSTLTIQRTQQEDSAVYLCASSPQGDQETQYFGPGTRLLVL.

This clonotype was counted only a few times. V usage is TRBV4-1 and J usage is TRBJ1-5; D possibly corresponds to TRBD1 (6 bases). Trimming took 6 bases from V and 5 from J, leaving 14 bases between them. This CDR3 has 14 residues. CDR1 is MGHRA and CDR2 is YSYEKL in the germline V gene. CDR3 amino acids: CASSQTGTDQPQHF. The CDR3 region has the DNA TGCGCCAGCAGTCAGACAGGAACCGATCAGCCCCAGCATTTT.

V gene TRBV2 combines with J gene TRBJ2-1, with TRBD1 identical over 9 bases. The germline CDR1 and CDR2 sequences are SNHLY and FYNNEI. V gave up 9 bases and J gave up 11 bases; unmatched junction bases: 11. This CDR3 is built from 13 residues. In DNA form, the CDR3 reads TGTGCCAGTGGACAGGGGCGAAGGAATAAGCAGTTCTTC. Translated, it gives CASGQGRRNKQFF. Based on the CDR3 plus reference TRBV2 and TRBJ2-1, the full variable domain is EPEVTQTPSHQVTQMGQEVILRCVPISNHLYFYWYRQILGQKVEFLVSFYNNEISEKSEIFDDQFSVERPDGSNFTLKIRSTKLEDSAMYFCASGQGRRNKQFFGPGTRLTVL.

The CDR3 sequence is CASSIQGTSGANVLTF. The CDR3 DNA reads as TGTGCCAGTAGTATTCAGGGTACCTCTGGGGCCAACGTCCTGACTTTC. V usage is TRBV19 and J usage is TRBJ2-6; maybe TRBD1 (5 bases). CDR3 size: 16 residues. Trimming removed 3 bases from V and 0 bases from J, with 9 bases in between. The V gene's germline CDR1 is LNHDA and CDR2 SQIVND (reference sequence).

There are a few counts of this clonotype. The chain carries TRBV7-6 and TRBJ1-1; D is perhaps TRBD1 (6 bases). Germline values: CDR1 SGHVS, CDR2 FNYEAQ. Trimming left V 5 bases short and J 0 bases short, with 10 bases between. The CDR3 covers 14 residues. CDR3 sequence: CASSSWTVNTEAFF. CDR3 nucleotide sequence: TGTGCCAGCAGCAGTTGGACAGTGAACACTGAAGCTTTCTTT. Full variable domain (missing parts from reference TRBV7-6 and TRBJ1-1): GAGVSQSPRYKVTKRGQDVALRCDPISGHVSLYWYRQALGQGPEFLTYFNYEAQQDKSGLPNDRFSAERPEGSISTLTIQRTEQRDSAMYRCASSSWTVNTEAFFGQGTRLTVV.

The chain recombines TRBV10-3 with TRBJ1-1; D call uncertain. CDR1 and CDR2 (germline): ENHRY, SYGVKD. CDR3 length equals 12 residues. V gave up 8 bases and J gave up 4 bases, with 11 bases separating them. The CDR3 reads CAIAPGSTEAFF. CDR3 coding DNA: TGTGCCATCGCCCCGGGGTCCACTGAAGCTTTCTTT.

The chain's CDR3 is CATSRGSQGASGNEQFF. The CDR3 nucleotides read TGTGCCACCAGCAGAGGGTCACAGGGGGCGAGTGGCAATGAGCAGTTCTTC. V and J are TRBV15 and TRBJ2-1; the match to TRBD1 covers 9 bases. V lost 1 base and J lost 6; bases outside the gene matches: 10. The CDR3 sequence is 17 residues long. CDR1 and CDR2 (germline): LNHNV, YYDKDF (reference sequence).

The J gene is TRBJ2-7, the V gene TRBV4-1; maybe TRBD1 (5 bases). CDR1 is MGHRA, CDR2 YSYEKL, per germline. V lost 2 bases and J lost 3, with 14 bases in between. The CDR3 length is 15 residues. CDR3 loop: CASSQLVQENYEQYF. CDR3 DNA sequence: TGCGCCAGCAGCCAACTCGTACAGGAAAACTACGAGCAGTACTTC.

This rearrangement joins TRBV6-1 to TRBJ1-3; perhaps TRBD1 as D (5 bases). V was clipped by 2 bases and J by 4 bases, with 12 bases between them. The CDR3 extends over 15 amino acids. Germline-derived CDR1 and CDR2 are MNHNS and SASEGT. In nucleotides, the CDR3 is TGTGCCAGCAGTGAATATGGGGCGGCAGGAAACACCATATATTTT. As protein: CASSEYGAAGNTIYF.

This chain uses TRBV7-9 with TRBJ2-4, with D perhaps TRBD2 (6 bases). This CDR3 is 15 amino acids long. Germline lookup yields CDR1 SEHNR and CDR2 FQNEAQ (reference sequence). Trimming removed 5 bases from V and 8 bases from J, with 19 bases in between. The CDR3 protein is CASSPSTAGWDIQYF. The CDR3 region has the DNA TGTGCCAGCAGCCCCTCAACTGCGGGATGGGACATTCAGTACTTC.

Details on this clonotype: It may be a read error: a sequence one base away is much more abundant. The J gene is TRBJ1-5, the V gene TRBV7-2; D is possibly TRBD1 (6 bases). Germline loops: CDR1 SGHTA, CDR2 FQGNSA. This CDR3 region has 15 residues. CDR3 in amino acids: CVSSLAGGGEQPQHF. CDR3 coding DNA: TGTGTCAGCAGCTTAGCCGGAGGGGGTGAACAGCCCCAGCATTTT.

This clonotype turned up a few times. CDR3 amino acids: CASRFGGQGDSGYTF. CDR3 bases: TGTGCCAGCAGGTTTGGCGGCCAGGGAGACTCTGGCTACACCTTC. The chain couples TRBV13 to TRBJ1-2; tentative D call: TRBD1 (5 bases). Looked up from germline, CDR1 is PRHDT and CDR2 is FYEKMQ (reference sequence). This CDR3 is 15 amino acids long. V lost 6 bases to trimming and J lost 7 bases, with 21 bases between them.

This clonotype was found a few times. The gene calls are TRBV27 and TRBJ1-2; a weak D match, TRBD1 (6 bases). Germline values: CDR1 MNHEY, CDR2 SMNVEV (reference sequence). V dropped 5 bases and J dropped 3 bases, with 13 bases sitting between them. The CDR3 has 14 amino acids. This CDR3 reads CASSPTGPHYGYTF. The CDR3 DNA reads as TGTGCCAGCAGTCCTACAGGGCCCCACTATGGCTACACCTTC.

This chain connects TRBV29-1 to TRBJ2-1; D is unclear. V lost 3 bases to trimming and J lost 6 bases, with 3 bases between them. Germline CDR1 and CDR2: SQVTM and ANQGSEA. The CDR3 spans 10 residues. CDR3 in amino acids: CSVDPNEQFF. The DNA for the CDR3 is TGCAGCGTTGACCCCAATGAGCAGTTCTTC.

This clonotype was counted at least ten times. The genes are TRBV7-2 and TRBJ1-3, with D unclear. V lost 2 bases to trimming and J lost 2 bases, with 7 bases between them. Germline CDR1 and CDR2: SGHTA and FQGNSA. The CDR3 has 14 residues. The CDR3 DNA reads as TGTGCCAGCAGCTTAATTGAACCTGGAAACACCATATATTTT. It codes for CASSLIEPGNTIYF.

This clonotype was picked up many times. The gene calls are TRBV7-9 and TRBJ1-3; D remains ambiguous. Germline CDR1 and CDR2: SEHNR and FQNEAQ (reference sequence). The CDR3 has 16 amino acids. V lost 2 bases and J 1 base, leaving 12 bases between the germline ends. This CDR3 reads CASSLYIGSSGNTIYF. CDR3 bases: TGTGCCAGCAGCTTATACATAGGCTCTTCTGGAAACACCATATATTTT. Filled out from reference TRBV7-9 and TRBJ1-3, the complete variable domain reads DTGVSQNPRHKITKRGQNVTFRCDPISEHNRLYWYRQTLGQGPEFLTYFQNEAQLEKSRLLSDRFSAERPKGSFSTLEIQRTEQGDSAMYLCASSLYIGSSGNTIYFGEGSWLTVV.

There are a few counts of this clonotype. This chain links TRBV24-1 with TRBJ1-2; possibly TRBD1 for D (6 bases). The V end lost 1 base, the J end lost 3 bases, and 11 bases lay between the germline ends. The CDR3 contains 15 residues. Germline CDR1 KGHDR, CDR2 SFDVKD. CDR3 nucleotides: TGTGCCACCAGTGATTTAAGGGGGGACTACTATGGCTACACCTTC. Amino acids: CATSDLRGDYYGYTF.

V is TRBV24-1 and J is TRBJ2-1, with D unclear. This CDR3 is built from 15 residues. V was shortened by 3 bases and J by 8 bases, with 16 bases between the two germline ends. Germline V gene lookup returns CDR1 KGHDR and CDR2 SFDVKD. CDR3 region: CATSDPDLLGDEQFF. The CDR3, as DNA: TGTGCCACCAGTGATCCGGACCTTCTTGGGGATGAGCAGTTCTTC.

The V gene is TRBV18, the J gene TRBJ2-7, with 7 bases that match TRBD1. This CDR3 is 18 amino acids long. Germline CDR1 KGHSH, CDR2 LQKENI. V lost 4 bases to trimming and J lost 3 bases; unmatched junction nucleotides: 18. The CDR3 reads CASSRQGYLIRDIYEQYF. The DNA for the CDR3 is TGTGCCAGCTCACGACAGGGATACCTGATAAGGGATATCTACGAGCAGTACTTC.